This TCR beta chain is drawn from a study of blood T cell repertoires in COVID-19. Study-wide background: Nucleic acid was either cDNA or gDNA, and it came from T cells, B-cell-depleted T cells, or PBMCs.

CDR3 size: 17 residues. Germline loops: CDR1 ENHRY, CDR2 SYGVKD. Trimming took 2 bases from V and 4 from J, leaving 15 bases between them. In the original analysis: For nucleated cells, counts were estimated from reference gene primer amplification. TCRdb keeps only in-frame clones here, not all; method: immunoSEQ multiplex PCR. Clone size and the V and J calls come from that table; the DNA yielded D and trimming. The sample includes fewer than 700,000 clones, approximately 91% of them seen just once. The sequence derives from a woman aged 45-59 years with COVID-19, enrolled during active disease. Sequences were obtained from peripheral blood. The rearrangement links TRBV10-3 to TRBJ1-6, with a tentative D call TRBD1 (5 bases). The CDR3 reads CAISEEAGNSYNSPLHF. The CDR3 DNA is TGTGCCATCAGTGAGGAGGCAGGGAATTCTTATAATTCACCCCTCCACTTT.